These 18 T cell receptor beta chains were all obtained from the same sample, sequenced in a study of PD-L1 blockade in urothelial cancer. Assay used: immunoSEQ multiplex PCR; TCRdb lists only in-frame clones, some missing. This table has some 20,000 clones, 88% appearing once. The sample consisted of PBMCs, taken around atezolizumab (anti-PD-L1) treatment. The receptor set was obtained from a man in his fifties or sixties with urothelial cancer.

The gene calls are TRBV19 and TRBJ2-3, with D possibly matching TRBD1 (7 bases). Germline V gene lookup returns CDR1 LNHDA and CDR2 SQIVND (reference sequence). Trimming shortened V by 7 bases and J by 0 bases, and 20 bases separated the two germline ends. CDR3 size: 17 residues. The CDR3 loop reads CASMGRDSISSTDTQYF. CDR3 nucleotide sequence: TGTGCCAGTATGGGGCGGGACAGCATATCTAGCACAGATACGCAGTATTTT.

The chain joins TRBV7-8 to TRBJ2-7; 8 nucleotides line up with TRBD2. This CDR3 is built from 18 residues. CDR1 is SGHVS, CDR2 FQNEAQ, per germline. Trimming at V came to 1 base and at J to 3 bases, leaving 14 bases not matched to a gene. The CDR3 DNA is TGTGCCAGCAGCTTAGGCAATTTCGGGACTAGTCGAGGCTACGAGCAGTACTTC. Its protein is CASSLGNFGTSRGYEQYF.

The chain employs TRBV6-5 and TRBJ1-2; D unclear. V was shortened by 6 bases and J by 1 base, with 9 bases between the two germline ends. Germline V gene lookup returns CDR1 MNHEY and CDR2 SVGAGI. The CDR3 consists of 13 residues. The CDR3 DNA reads as TGTGCCAGCAGCCCCCTAGATAACTATGGCTACACCTTC. It encodes CASSPLDNYGYTF.

The gene calls are TRBV11-2 and TRBJ2-7; 7 nucleotides agree with TRBD2. Germline V gene lookup returns CDR1 SGHAT and CDR2 FQNNGV. J was trimmed by 5 bases and V by 5 bases; bases with no gene match: 12. The CDR3 has 15 residues. Here the CDR3 DNA reads TGTGCCAGCAGCCTAAGGGCTAGCGGACTAGACGAGCAGTACTTC. Its translation: CASSLRASGLDEQYF.

The chain links TRBV29-1 to TRBJ2-7; D may be TRBD2 (6 bases). Germline CDR1 is SQVTM and CDR2 is ANQGSEA. The CDR3 loop spans 14 amino acids. V was clipped by 3 bases and J by 2 bases, with 14 bases between them. The CDR3 DNA sequence: TGCAGCGTTGAGTCGGCGGGGCCCCCCTACGAGCAGTACTTC. Translation: CSVESAGPPYEQYF.

The chain employs TRBV7-8 and TRBJ2-1; 7 bases are shared with TRBD2. V dropped 5 bases and J dropped 5; count of bases not matched to a gene: 6. CDR3 length: 14 amino acids. Germline V lookup: CDR1 SGHVS, CDR2 FQNEAQ. Written as DNA, the CDR3 is TGTGCCAGCAGCGCACGGACTAGAGACAATGAGCAGTTCTTC. It encodes CASSARTRDNEQFF.

The rearrangement uses TRBV19 and TRBJ2-7; 9 nucleotides match TRBD2. Trimming took 4 bases from V and 2 from J; bases not matched to a gene: 3. Germline V CDR1 and CDR2: LNHDA, SQIVND (reference sequence). The CDR3 extends over 14 amino acids. The CDR3 DNA is TGTGCCAGTAGTAGGGGCGGGAGGGCCTACGAGCAGTACTTC. It is translated as CASSRGGRAYEQYF.

V is TRBV14 and J is TRBJ2-1; weak D call: TRBD1 (5 bases). The CDR3 sequence is 21 residues long. V lost 2 bases to trimming and J lost 0 bases, with 26 bases between them. The germline CDR1 and CDR2 sequences are SGHDN and FVKESK. In DNA form, the CDR3 reads TGTGCCAGCAGCCAACGCCTGGGTGGCCAGGGTCCCCTTTTCTCCTACAATGAGCAGTTCTTC. It yields the protein CASSQRLGGQGPLFSYNEQFF. Filled out from reference TRBV14 and TRBJ2-1, the complete variable domain reads EAGVTQFPSHSVIEKGQTVTLRCDPISGHDNLYWYRRVMGKEIKFLLHFVKESKQDESGMPNNRFLAERTGGTYSTLKVQPAELEDSGVYFCASSQRLGGQGPLFSYNEQFFGPGTRLTVL.

The genes are TRBV7-9 and TRBJ2-7; D is ambiguous. Germline CDR1 and CDR2: SEHNR and FQNEAQ (reference sequence). V lost 6 bases and J 4 bases, leaving 10 bases between the germline ends. This CDR3 contains 12 residues. CDR3 residues: CASSRDGYEQYF. DNA of the CDR3: TGTGCCAGCAGTCGCGATGGTTACGAGCAGTACTTC.

The genes are TRBV5-1 and TRBJ1-4; D gene uncertain. V dropped 5 bases and J dropped 4 bases, with 9 bases sitting between them. This CDR3 is 13 amino acids long. CDR1 and CDR2 from the germline V gene are SGHRS and YFSETQ. CDR3 DNA: TGCGCCAGCAGTATAGAGAGTAATGAAAAACTGTTTTTT. Translated, it gives CASSIESNEKLFF.

The chain links TRBV5-1 to TRBJ2-5, with a possible D match to TRBD1 (5 bases). V was pared by 4 bases and J by 2 bases, with 12 bases between. Germline CDR1 is SGHRS and CDR2 is YFSETQ. This CDR3 has 14 amino acids. In DNA, the CDR3 is TGCGCCAGCAGCATCCTGGACACACAAGAGACCCAGTACTTC. This translates into CASSILDTQETQYF.

The chain recombines TRBV5-1 with TRBJ2-5; 9 bases align to TRBD1. V lost 3 bases, J lost 8 bases, and 14 bases stayed unmatched. Germline assignment: CDR1 SGHRS and CDR2 YFSETQ. CDR3 length equals 16 residues. As DNA, the CDR3 is TGCGCCAGCAGCTCCGGACTACAGGGGGCTCGAGATACCCAGTACTTC. It is translated as CASSSGLQGARDTQYF.

The V gene is TRBV10-3, the J gene TRBJ1-5, with D possibly being TRBD1 (5 bases). CDR3 length: 13 amino acids. Germline CDR1 is ENHRY and CDR2 is SYGVKD. V was clipped by 4 bases and J by 5 bases, with 9 bases between them. CDR3 sequence (DNA): TGTGCCATCAGTGGGGGCAATTATCAGCCCCAGCATTTT. This codes for CAISGGNYQPQHF.

The chain recombines TRBV4-3 with TRBJ1-5; the D is unclear. CDR3 length: 14 amino acids. Trimming took off 6 bases at V and 3 bases at J, with 12 bases between the two ends. Per the germline V gene, CDR1 is LGHNA and CDR2 is YSLEER. CDR3 sequence reads: CASSLERVNQPQHF. The CDR3 DNA is TGCGCCAGCAGTTTAGAGAGAGTCAATCAGCCCCAGCATTTT.

This chain links TRBV7-9 with TRBJ1-2, with D possibly matching TRBD1 (6 bases). Germline V CDR1 and CDR2: SEHNR, FQNEAQ (reference sequence). Between the trimmed V and J ends, which lost 5 bases and 1 base, there was a span of 17 bases. The CDR3 has 16 residues. This CDR3 reads CASSPGTNIFNYGYTF. Written as DNA, the CDR3 is TGTGCCAGCAGCCCAGGGACAAACATCTTTAACTATGGCTACACCTTC. The whole variable domain, remainder taken from reference TRBV7-9 and TRBJ1-2, is DTGVSQNPRHKITKRGQNVTFRCDPISEHNRLYWYRQTLGQGPEFLTYFQNEAQLEKSRLLSDRFSAERPKGSFSTLEIQRTEQGDSAMYLCASSPGTNIFNYGYTFGSGTRLTVV.

The gene calls are TRBV5-6 and TRBJ2-2; D gene ambiguous. Trimming pared 0 bases from V and 7 bases from J, leaving 7 bases between. The CDR3 loop spans 13 amino acids. Per germline, CDR1 SGHDT and CDR2 YYEEEE. CDR3 loop: CASSLEYSGELFF. Here the CDR3 DNA reads TGTGCCAGCAGCTTGGAATACAGCGGGGAGCTGTTTTTT.

The chain carries TRBV28 and TRBJ2-7, with 9 bases aligning to TRBD1. Germline-derived CDR1 and CDR2 are MDHEN and SYDVKM. Unmatched junction bases numbered 3, after V lost 5 bases and J lost 4 bases. The CDR3 contains 13 residues. The CDR3 reads CASSPGQGYEQYF. CDR3 nucleotides: TGTGCCAGCAGTCCCGGACAGGGGTACGAGCAGTACTTC.

The chain uses TRBV2 and TRBJ2-3; 9 bases fit TRBD2. Germline V gene data show CDR1 as SNHLY and CDR2 as FYNNEI. The CDR3 sequence is 18 residues long. The CDR3 bases are TGTGGTACCCAGGGCGGGTCTAGCGGGACGGGTAGCACAGATACGCAGTATTTT. Protein: CGTQGGSSGTGSTDTQYF.